The text below deals with one T cell receptor (beta chain). Each replicate PCR on the sorted subsets used roughly 190 ng DNA (roughly 30,000 T cell genomes). Using immunoSEQ multiplex PCR, the repertoire was profiled, and TCRdb retains in-frame clones only, with some absent. The sample holds 2 million or so clones; around 95% are singletons and the top ten take 0.1% to 0.15%. Trimming stripped 7 bases from V and 2 bases from J, with 14 bases between. Germline lookup yields CDR1 PRHDT and CDR2 FYEKMQ (reference sequence). The CDR3 spans 15 residues. The data were taken from a study of shared clonotypes between healthy human individuals.

This rearrangement joins TRBV13 to TRBJ2-2; D is perhaps TRBD2 (5 bases). This TCR was recovered from a man aged 18 to 30 in good health. The sample comprised naive CD4+ T cells sorted from blood. Subset reported: CD45RA+ positively selected. The CDR3 spells CASNLDFLNTGELFF. CDR3 DNA sequence: TGTGCCAGCAACCTGGACTTTTTAAACACCGGGGAGCTGTTTTTT.